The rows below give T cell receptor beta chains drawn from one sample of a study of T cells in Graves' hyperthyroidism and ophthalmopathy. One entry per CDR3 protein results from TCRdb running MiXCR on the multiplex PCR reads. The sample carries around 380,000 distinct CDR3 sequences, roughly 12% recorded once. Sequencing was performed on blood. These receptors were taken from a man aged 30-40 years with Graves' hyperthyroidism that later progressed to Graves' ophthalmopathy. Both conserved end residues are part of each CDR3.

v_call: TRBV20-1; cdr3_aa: CIPTSGDTQYF
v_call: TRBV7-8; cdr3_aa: CASSPRLAGGLANTGELFF
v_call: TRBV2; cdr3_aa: CASTLGTGGYEQYF
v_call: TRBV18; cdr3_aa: CASSPGAGGLFEQYF
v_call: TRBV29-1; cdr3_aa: CSVEIPGTLNTEAFF
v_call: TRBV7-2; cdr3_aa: CASSRDSYVSNQPQHF
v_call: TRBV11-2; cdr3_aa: CASSLSTYRDRVQRISLNTEAFF
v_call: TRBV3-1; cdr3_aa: CASSLHPSPTNTEAFF
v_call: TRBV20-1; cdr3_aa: CSARRSEPLHF
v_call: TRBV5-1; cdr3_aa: CASSLDLNTEAFF
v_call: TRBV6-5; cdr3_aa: CASSYQGADTGELFF
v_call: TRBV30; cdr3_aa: CAWRKNTEAFF
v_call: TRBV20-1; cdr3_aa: CSAREGDREAFF
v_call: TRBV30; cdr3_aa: CAWSVSGGPVEQFF
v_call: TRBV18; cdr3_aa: CASSPPGTTNEKLFF
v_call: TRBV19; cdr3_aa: CASSPGGRQPQHF
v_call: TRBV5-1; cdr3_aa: CASSLGLGSRETQYF
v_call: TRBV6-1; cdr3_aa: CASSASGTGLHEQYF
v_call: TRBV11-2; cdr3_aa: CASSLDQAEKLFF
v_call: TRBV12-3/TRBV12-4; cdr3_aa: CASSSTSETQYF
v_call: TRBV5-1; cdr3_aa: CASSPEGTPYNEQFF
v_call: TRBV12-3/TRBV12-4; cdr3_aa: CASSLRDAGEQYF
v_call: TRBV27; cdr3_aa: CASSKQGWAQYF
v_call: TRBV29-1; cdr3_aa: CSVVGDSYEQYF
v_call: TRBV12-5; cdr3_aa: CASGLADRGEQFF
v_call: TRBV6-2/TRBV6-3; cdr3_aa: CASKGSGGNTGELFF
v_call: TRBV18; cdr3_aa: CASSPPYTNNYGYTF
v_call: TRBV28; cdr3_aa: CASSLLGYQPQHF
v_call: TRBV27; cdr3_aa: CASLPMPGQGYNEQFF
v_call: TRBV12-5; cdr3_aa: CASGFSVSTLHF
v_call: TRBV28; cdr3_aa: CASTASGTGPHQPQHF
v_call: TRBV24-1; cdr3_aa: CATRTRQTDRTDTQYF
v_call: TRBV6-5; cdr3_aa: CASSYSEGFYEQYF